This TCR beta chain was profiled in a study of T cell clones after liver transplantation. Broader study findings: Rather than being deleted, graft donor-reactive T cells may have moved into the graft. Small, mixed patient groups and varying post-transplant times limit these conclusions.

Trimming pared 6 bases from V and 0 bases from J, leaving 14 bases between. This CDR3 is 15 amino acids long. Per germline, CDR1 SQVTM and CDR2 ANQGSEA. Libraries were prepared by immunoSEQ multiplex PCR; TCRdb keeps only in-frame clonotypes and omits some of them. The sample gives roughly 74,000 clones, around 80% of which show up once; about 0.6% is in the top ten. To note about this clone: Its antigen is not known.

Specimen: CD4+ T cells from blood, collected before liver transplant. The origin of this receptor is a human donor who received a liver transplant. The chain couples TRBV29-1 to TRBJ1-4; D perhaps matches TRBD1 (6 bases). The CDR3 coding sequence is TGCAGCGTCGGCAGAAAGGGGGCAACTAATGAAAAACTGTTTTTT. Translated: CSVGRKGATNEKLFF.